This T cell receptor beta chain was captured by sequencing in a study of T cell repertoires in cytomegalovirus infection. Whole-study context: It was recently identified HLA-C-restricted and well-studied HLA-B-restricted CMV epitopes that the study used. CMV infection together with matching HLA type was indicated by public TCR beta signatures.

TCRdb fed the reads into MiXCR, producing one record per CDR3 protein. The sample shows 750,000 to 900,000 distinct CDR3 sequences, about 29% of them seen only once. Germline V lookup: CDR1 SEHNR, CDR2 FQNEAQ (reference sequence). This CDR3 region has 16 residues. V gave up 1 base and J gave up 3 bases; unmatched junction bases: 5. Study-level points and caveats: In two of eight donors, the top clonotype was HLA-C-restricted CMV-specific. The study identified carriers of CMV plus the relevant HLA from cumulative public TCR beta family frequency.

A note on this clonotype: The antigen remains unidentified.

The source of this sequence is a human donor in good health (CMV status not recorded). Some clones in this sample may be carry-over from other donors' samples. The starting material was cultured CD8+ T cells from PBMCs, obtained from culture after CMV antigen stimulation. The chain employs TRBV7-9 and TRBJ2-1, with TRBD1 identical over 8 bases. Written as DNA, the CDR3 is TGTGCCAGCAGCTTAGTCCCGGACAGGGACTACAATGAGCAGTTCTTC. This translates into CASSLVPDRDYNEQFF.